What follows are 32 T cell receptor beta chains derived from one specimen sequenced in a study of blood T cells in healthy people across ages. Combining a sample-barcoded 5' primer with a J-beta primer mix, a second PCR ran for 7 to 11 cycles. TCRdb redid the calling of the 5' RACE reads with MiXCR, one entry per CDR3 protein. This table has under 1,000,000 distinct CDR3 sequences, about 46% appearing once. The sample comprised blood. These receptors were taken from a man aged 80 or over in good health.

In its sample, this clonotype was seen a few times. The rearrangement joins TRBV6-5 to TRBJ2-7; 7 bases align to TRBD2. Trimming cost V 6 bases and J 1 base; bases outside gene matches: 9. The CDR3 totals 15 residues. The germline V gene has CDR1 MNHEY and CDR2 SVGAGI. The CDR3 DNA is TGTGCCAGCAGGGAGACTAGCTTTGGTTCCTACGAGCAGTACTTC. Its translation: CASRETSFGSYEQYF.

This clonotype has only a few counts. The DNA for the CDR3 is TGTGCCAGCAGGTCGCCACGGGAGGACCAAGAGACCCAGTACTTC. Its translation is CASRSPREDQETQYF. The chain recombines TRBV6-5 with TRBJ2-5, with 7 bases matching TRBD2. Germline trimming cut 6 bases from V and 0 bases from J; bases unmatched to any gene: 7. Germline loops: CDR1 MNHEY, CDR2 SVGAGI. The CDR3 is 15 residues long.

The table lists this clonotype with a count of one. The rearrangement links TRBV12-3 or TRBV12-4 to TRBJ2-2; perhaps TRBD1 as D (5 bases). The germline V and J ends were trimmed by 0 bases and 4 bases, with 15 bases remaining between them. The CDR3 is made up of 17 amino acids. In DNA, the CDR3 is TGTGCCAGCAGTTTAGCGCTCGACAGATCTAGCACCGGGGAGCTGTTTTTT. Residues: CASSLALDRSSTGELFF.

V is TRBV7-2 and J is TRBJ1-4, with 10 positions matching TRBD1. This CDR3 contains 16 residues. V lost 5 bases and J lost 2; bases outside the gene matches: 5. In germline, CDR1 is SGHTA, CDR2 FQGNSA. The CDR3 protein is CASSRTGGGTNEKLFF. The CDR3 region has the DNA TGTGCCAGCAGCAGGACAGGGGGAGGCACTAATGAAAAACTGTTTTTT.

Note on this clonotype: One junction end disagrees with the germline gene, perhaps due to a read error. The chain couples TRBV3-1 to TRBJ2-1; D assignment may be TRBD1 or TRBD2 (6 bases each). Per the germline V gene, CDR1 is LGHDT and CDR2 is YNNKEL (reference sequence). This CDR3 is built from 13 residues. The CDR3 spells CANSQGRGPAAFF. The CDR3 nucleotides are TGTGCCAACAGCCAAGGTCGGGGGCCCGCCGCGTTCTTC.

The rearrangement uses TRBV20-1 and TRBJ2-7; weak D call: TRBD2 (5 bases). The length of the CDR3 is 13 residues. V gave up 5 bases and J gave up 4 bases, with 15 bases separating them. Germline loops: CDR1 DFQATT, CDR2 SNEGSKA (reference sequence). CDR3 in DNA: TGCAGTGCTTACCAAGCGGTTACATACGAGCAGTACTTC. It yields the protein CSAYQAVTYEQYF.

About this clonotype itself: This clone may be a read error of a much larger clone one base away. This CDR3 reads CASSPDRGHAGYTF. DNA of the CDR3: TGTGCCAGCAGCCCGGACAGGGGCCACGCTGGCTACACCTTC. This rearrangement joins TRBV12-3 or TRBV12-4 to TRBJ1-2; TRBD1 agrees at 9 bases. Germline trimming cut 6 bases from V and 7 bases from J; bases unmatched to any gene: 9. This CDR3 has 14 amino acids.

Only one count was recorded for this clonotype. The rearrangement joins TRBV14 to TRBJ2-7, with D perhaps matching TRBD2 (5 bases). This CDR3 is built from 15 residues. Per germline, CDR1 SGHDN and CDR2 FVKESK. V lost 1 base and J lost 2, with 12 bases in between. The CDR3, as DNA: TGTGCCAGCAGCCAAGTGGGAGCAGAACCCTACGAGCAGTACTTC. Translated: CASSQVGAEPYEQYF.

This clonotype has only one observation. CDR3 nucleotides: TGTGCCAGCAGCTCCGGGACTGATAATGAGCAGTTCTTC. Its translation is CASSSGTDNEQFF. J is TRBJ2-1 and V is TRBV7-3; a possible D gene is TRBD2 (6 bases). The CDR3 runs to 13 residues. Germline loops: CDR1 SGHTA, CDR2 FQGTGA. With 4 bases removed from V and 7 bases from J, the gap between germline ends came to 11 bases. Full variable domain (rest looked up from reference TRBV7-3 and TRBJ2-1): GAGVSQTPSNKVTEKGKYVELRCDPISGHTALYWYRQSLGQGPEFLIYFQGTGAADDSGLPNDRFFAVRPEGSVSTLKIQRTERGDSAVYLCASSSGTDNEQFFGPGTRLTVL.

This clonotype was seen once. This rearrangement joins TRBV11-2 to TRBJ2-7; D is unclear. Looked up from germline, CDR1 is SGHAT and CDR2 is FQNNGV. The V gene lost 5 bases and the J gene lost 3 bases, with 14 bases spanning the gap. The CDR3 has 14 amino acids. CDR3 in amino acids: CASSGRLGIYEQYF. Here the CDR3 DNA reads TGTGCCAGCAGCGGTAGGTTGGGTATCTACGAGCAGTACTTC.

Note on this clonotype: Germline and junction disagree at one end, which may indicate a read error. The rearrangement links TRBV7-9 to TRBJ1-2, with no clear D. From germline, CDR1 is SEHNR and CDR2 FQNEAQ (reference sequence). CDR3 length: 14 amino acids. CDR3 DNA: TGTGTCAGCAGCTTATCTCGGACGGATTATGGCTACACCTTC. The encoded protein is CVSSLSRTDYGYTF.

The chain joins TRBV12-3 or TRBV12-4 to TRBJ2-7; 10 nucleotides line up with TRBD1. The CDR3 totals 15 residues. V lost 6 bases to trimming and J lost 2 bases; unmatched junction nucleotides: 7. CDR3 loop: CASSSTGTGAYEQYF. In DNA form, the CDR3 reads TGTGCCAGCAGCTCGACCGGGACAGGGGCCTACGAGCAGTACTTC.

The gene calls are TRBV3-1 and TRBJ2-7; D is uncertain. TRBJ2-5 matches the DNA end more closely, so the J call is doubtful. CDR3 length: 15 residues. The germline V gene has CDR1 LGHDT and CDR2 YNNKEL (reference sequence). As DNA, the CDR3 is TGTGCCAGCAGCCAAGATAATGCTGTAGTGGAGACCCAGTACTTC. It translates to CASSQDNAVVETQYF.

The gene calls are TRBV7-2 and TRBJ1-2; maybe TRBD1 (5 bases). Trimming left V 7 bases short and J 6 bases short, with 15 bases between. Germline V gives CDR1 SGHTA, CDR2 FQGNSA. The CDR3 runs to 13 residues. The CDR3 loop reads CASTSRGADGYTF. The CDR3 coding sequence is TGTGCCAGCACCTCACGGGGCGCAGATGGCTACACCTTC.

The V call is TRBV25-1, the J call TRBJ2-1; D is ambiguous. Germline CDR1 is MGHDK and CDR2 is SYGVNS. Trimming cost V 8 bases and J 0 bases, with 14 bases left between them. The CDR3 is 15 residues long. CDR3 protein: CASGSFQTSYNEQFF. The CDR3 DNA follows: TGTGCCAGCGGTTCCTTCCAGACCTCCTACAATGAGCAGTTCTTC.

The rearrangement links TRBV20-1 to TRBJ2-7; D is perhaps TRBD1 or TRBD2 (5 bases each). V was shortened by 0 bases and J by 3 bases, with 6 bases between the two germline ends. The CDR3 contains 12 residues. Germline V gene data show CDR1 as DFQATT and CDR2 as SNEGSKA (reference sequence). The chain's CDR3 is CSAREGVYEQYF. The DNA of the CDR3 is TGCAGTGCTAGAGAGGGGGTCTACGAGCAGTACTTC.

Regarding this clonotype: At one end the junction does not follow the germline gene, possibly because of a read error. The genes are TRBV11-3 and TRBJ2-5, with 13 bases matching TRBD2. CDR1 SGHNT and CDR2 YENEEA come from the germline V gene. The CDR3 spans 16 residues. Here the CDR3 DNA reads TGTGCCAGCAGCCGCGAGACTAGCGGGGGGCAAGAGACCCGGTACTTC. Its translation: CASSRETSGGQETRYF.

This clonotype was seen a few times. The gene calls are TRBV12-3 or TRBV12-4 and TRBJ2-5; D ambiguous. The CDR3 has 14 amino acids. The V end lost 3 bases, the J end lost 3 bases, and 11 bases lay between the germline ends. CDR3 nucleotides: TGTGCCAGCAGTTTTGACCGTGGAAAAGAGACCCAGTACTTC. Its translation: CASSFDRGKETQYF.

As for this clonotype: It may be a read error: a sequence one base away is much more abundant. The chain joins TRBV7-3 to TRBJ2-1, with 8 bases that match TRBD1. Germline CDR1 SGHTA, CDR2 FQGTGA. This CDR3 comprises 15 residues. The CDR3 sequence: CASSLRQGNYHEQFF. CDR3 DNA: TGTGCCAGCAGCTTGAGACAGGGGAACTACCATGAGCAGTTCTTC.

This clonotype was seen ten or more times. The gene calls are TRBV7-2 and TRBJ2-1, with 10 bases identical to TRBD1. The CDR3 extends over 16 amino acids. After removal of 5 bases from V and 8 bases from J, the junction contained 12 bases not matched to a gene. Germline lookup yields CDR1 SGHTA and CDR2 FQGNSA. The CDR3 sequence is CASSPKARDRGDEQFF. CDR3 DNA: TGTGCCAGCAGCCCAAAGGCGAGGGACAGGGGTGATGAGCAGTTCTTC.

V gene TRBV20-1 combines with J gene TRBJ2-4, with 9 bases aligning to TRBD1. Looked up from germline, CDR1 is DFQATT and CDR2 is SNEGSKA (reference sequence). This CDR3 comprises 14 residues. Trimming removed 5 bases from V and 3 bases from J; junction bases left unmatched: 5. The CDR3 region has the DNA TGCAGTGCTGCCCGACAGGGGGTCAAAAACATTCAGTACTTC. This codes for CSAARQGVKNIQYF.

The genes are TRBV7-3 and TRBJ2-3; the D is unclear. V lost 1 base and J 0 bases, leaving 5 bases between the germline ends. Germline V gene sequence: CDR1 SGHTA, CDR2 FQGTGA. The CDR3 length is 14 residues. CDR3 in amino acids: CASSLIPSTDTQYF. CDR3 in DNA: TGTGCCAGCAGCTTAATACCTAGCACAGATACGCAGTATTTT.

This clonotype was detected only a few times. V and J are TRBV29-1 and TRBJ2-3; TRBD2 matches at 7 bases. The germline V gene has CDR1 SQVTM and CDR2 ANQGSEA. V lost 6 bases to trimming and J lost 6 bases; unmatched junction nucleotides: 9. The length of the CDR3 is 13 residues. The CDR3: CSVSRTSSDTQYF. The CDR3 DNA reads TGCAGCGTCTCAAGGACTAGTAGCGATACGCAGTATTTT.

This chain connects TRBV4-2 to TRBJ2-1; D perhaps matches TRBD2 (5 bases). V was shortened by 5 bases and J by 8 bases, with 16 bases between the two germline ends. Germline V lookup: CDR1 LGHNA, CDR2 YNFKEQ. This CDR3 is built from 14 residues. The chain's CDR3 is CASSKADSTDEQFF. CDR3 DNA sequence: TGTGCCAGCAGCAAAGCGGACTCCACCGATGAGCAGTTCTTC.

There are a few counts of this clonotype. CDR3 bases: TGTGCCAGCAGCCTACGTCCCCAGACAGGGCCGAGCTCCTACGAGCAGTACTTC. It translates to CASSLRPQTGPSSYEQYF. The chain links TRBV7-6 to TRBJ2-7; 7 positions match TRBD1. V was pared by 5 bases and J by 0 bases, with 16 bases of the junction left unmatched. The CDR3 runs 18 residues. CDR1 is SGHVS and CDR2 is FNYEAQ in the germline V gene.

CDR3 protein: CASSHAMGGTGTFEQYF. Here the CDR3 DNA reads TGCGCCAGCAGCCACGCAATGGGCGGGACAGGGACTTTCGAGCAGTACTTC. The chain is built from TRBV4-1 and TRBJ2-5; 9 nucleotides line up with TRBD1. The J call may be faulty, since TRBJ2-7 better matches the DNA end. The CDR3 runs to 17 residues. Germline CDR1 reads MGHRA; CDR2 reads YSYEKL.

A word on this clonotype: In this CDR3 the conserved last residue, phenylalanine or tryptophan, is missing, so a read error is likely. The CDR3 coding sequence is TGCGCCAGCAGCTTGGCCGATAGGGAAAATGAAAAACTGTTTTTG. Its protein is CASSLADRENEKLFL. The V call is TRBV5-1, the J call TRBJ1-4; no firm D call. Germline V gene data show CDR1 as SGHRS and CDR2 as YFSETQ. V lost 0 bases and J 5 bases, leaving 11 bases between the germline ends. This CDR3 contains 15 residues.

For this clonotype: One base away lies a much larger clone, so this may be a sequencing read error. The chain employs TRBV12-3 or TRBV12-4 and TRBJ2-3; weak D call: TRBD2 (5 bases). V lost 7 bases and J 0 bases, leaving 14 bases between the germline ends. This CDR3 is built from 15 residues. The DNA for the CDR3 is TGTGCCAGCATCGATAGCGAGAGAAGCACAGATACGCAGTATTTT. Its protein is CASIDSERSTDTQYF.

The chain links TRBV5-5 to TRBJ1-5; no definite D call. Germline-derived CDR1 and CDR2 are SGHKS and YYEKEE (reference sequence). Trimming shortened V by 5 bases and J by 5 bases, and 11 bases separated the two germline ends. This CDR3 region has 13 residues. In DNA form, the CDR3 reads TGTGCCAGCAGTCGTGACACCTATCAGCCCCAGCATTTT. Encoded protein: CASSRDTYQPQHF.

The chain employs TRBV6-2 or TRBV6-3 and TRBJ2-3, with D perhaps matching TRBD2 (5 bases). V lost 5 bases and J 4 bases, leaving 25 bases between the germline ends. The CDR3 runs to 18 residues. Germline-derived CDR1 and CDR2 are MNHEY and SVGEGT. CDR3 bases: TGTGCCAGCAGTCCAATTCAGGAGGCTCTGCATATACCAGATACGCAGTATTTT. It specifies CASSPIQEALHIPDTQYF.

This chain uses TRBV20-1 with TRBJ2-7, with D possibly matching TRBD1 (6 bases). The V end lost 1 base, the J end lost 0 bases, and 13 bases lay between the germline ends. The V gene's germline CDR1 is DFQATT and CDR2 SNEGSKA (reference sequence). This CDR3 region has 15 residues. CDR3 in DNA: TGCAGTGCTAGAGGAGGCCAGGGGAGCTCCTACGAGCAGTACTTC. Translated: CSARGGQGSSYEQYF.

The chain combines TRBV3-1 with TRBJ2-5, with TRBD1 matching over 10 bases. TRBJ2-7 matches the DNA end more closely, so the J call is doubtful. The CDR3 has 18 residues. Germline V gene data show CDR1 as LGHDT and CDR2 as YNNKEL (reference sequence). CDR3 sequence: CASSPTTGTGASPYEQYF. The CDR3 nucleotides are TGTGCCAGCAGCCCCACCACCGGGACAGGGGCCTCCCCCTACGAGCAGTACTTC.